This TCR beta chain was retrieved from a study of PD-1 blockade in classical Hodgkin lymphoma. The method was immunoSEQ multiplex PCR; TCRdb's version includes in-frame clones alone and lacks a portion of them. Of approximately 24,000 clones listed, around 84% are singletons. Following autologous stem cell transplantation, relapse occurred in every patient, and exposure to brentuximab vedotin varied. Study-wide findings and caveats: The baseline diversity of complete responders showed similarity to that of newly diagnosed patients. Later analyses included only patients treated at least 1 year post-ASCT.

CDR3 size: 16 residues. The V and J ends lost 7 bases and 0 bases respectively, with 16 bases between them. Germline assignment: CDR1 SEHNR and CDR2 FQNEAQ (reference sequence). Turning to this clone: Its antigen is still unknown.

The TCR comes from a human donor with classical Hodgkin lymphoma. Specimen: peripheral blood mononuclear cells (PBMCs), collected at baseline. The V call is TRBV7-9, the J call TRBJ1-3, with a weak D call TRBD1 (6 bases). CDR3 sequence (DNA): TGTGCCAGCACCCAAGGGGGGGGAAGCTCTGGAAACACCATATATTTT. The encoded protein is CASTQGGGSSGNTIYF.